Sequencing of this T cell receptor beta chain was carried out in a study of CD8 T cells in ankylosing spondylitis. This clonotype appeared many times. TCRdb re-called the 5' RACE reads with MiXCR, one entry per CDR3 protein. The sample lists about 320,000 distinct CDR3 sequences, more than 9% occurring once. The sequenced material came from blood, either unsorted or a sorted T cell fraction (not recorded which). This receptor was taken from a female donor with ankylosing spondylitis or in good health (not recorded which).

CDR3 sequence (DNA): TGCAGTGCTAGGGGGACAGGGGATGATCAGCCCCAGCATTTT. It specifies CSARGTGDDQPQHF. This chain uses TRBV20-1 with TRBJ1-5; 10 bases are shared with TRBD1. V gave up 3 bases and J gave up 5 bases; unmatched junction bases: 4. Germline lookup yields CDR1 DFQATT and CDR2 SNEGSKA (reference sequence). The CDR3 is 14 amino acids.